The source of this TCR beta chain is a study of regulatory T cells in long-lasting Graves disease. The time point denotes: newly diagnosed GD, antithyroid drugs for less than 3 months. There was RNA extracted from PBMCs, and the TCR library was made from it. CDR3 length: 17 amino acids. Per germline, CDR1 MDHEN and CDR2 SYDVKM. J was trimmed by 0 bases and V by 2 bases; bases with no gene match: 5. Building of the TCR beta libraries involved iRepertoire HTBI primers and Arm-PCR of CDR3 regions. A single record per CDR3 protein comes from TCRdb applying MiXCR to the multiplex PCR reads. The data contain about 560,000 distinct CDR3 sequences, roughly 16% of them singletons. This clonotype was detected many times. This sample was also put to use in a study of T cells in Graves' hyperthyroidism and ophthalmopathy.

The sample in question was peripheral blood mononuclear cells (PBMCs), obtained at new diagnosis, from a patient treated with antithyroid drugs. The receptor was isolated from a man in his late teens or twenties with Graves disease. The rearrangement uses TRBV28 and TRBJ2-7, with 12 positions matching TRBD2. As DNA, the CDR3 is TGTGCCAGCAGTTTAGGTCTAGCGGGAGGGCTCTCCTACGAGCAGTACTTC. Protein sequence: CASSLGLAGGLSYEQYF.